This is a list of T cell receptor beta chains from one sample in a study of CD8 T cells in ankylosing spondylitis. Via MiXCR, TCRdb re-called the 5' RACE reads, giving one row per CDR3 protein. The profile shows some 200,000 distinct CDR3 sequences, 20% to 30% of them singletons. The sequencing input was blood, either unsorted or a sorted T cell fraction (not recorded which). Source of these receptors: a male donor with ankylosing spondylitis or in good health (not recorded which). Each CDR3 is given with its conserved first and last residue. A D gene is named only where the DNA matches it firmly. Expanded clones are given a class, and other clones once, few, many or no size at all.

d_call clone_size j_call v_call cdr3_nt cdr3_aa
. once TRBJ2-2 TRBV6-5 TGTGCCAGCAGTTACTCGGCCAAGAGGGGCGGGGAGCTGTTTTTT CASSYSAKRGGELFF
TRBD2 . TRBJ2-6 TRBV12-3/TRBV12-4 TGTGCCAGCAGCCTCCCGGGACTAGCTCCCGGGGCCAACGTCCTGACTTTC CASSLPGLAPGANVLTF
. once TRBJ2-1 TRBV7-6 TGTGCCAGCAGCTCCCAGGGATCCGCCACCAGAATCTTC CASSSQGSATRIF
. many TRBJ1-6 TRBV27 TGTGCCAGCGCACCTGTAACCTATAATTCACCCCTCCACTTT CASAPVTYNSPLHF
. many TRBJ1-1 TRBV5-1 TGCGCCAGCAGCCGGGAGTCGGTATCAGGCACTGAAGCTTTCTTT CASSRESVSGTEAFF
. . TRBJ2-3 TRBV4-1 TGCGCCAGCAGCCAGGCTAGCGCGGGCCCTACGCAGTATTTT CASSQASAGPTQYF
TRBD2 few TRBJ2-3 TRBV20-1 TGCAGTGCCCCCGGGACTAGAACAGATACGCAGTATTTT CSAPGTRTDTQYF
. . TRBJ2-3 TRBV29-1 TGCAGCGTTGAACCAGCGGATACGCAGTATTTT CSVEPADTQYF
TRBD1 many TRBJ2-7 TRBV29-1 TGCAGCGCGCTGGGACAGGCAAGCTACGAGCAGTACTTC CSALGQASYEQYF
TRBD2 few TRBJ2-7 TRBV20-1 TGCAGTGCCACCCAGCGAGCGGGAGAACGGTACGAGCAGTACTTC CSATQRAGERYEQYF
. . TRBJ2-1 TRBV24-1 TGTGCCACGCCCCGACAGAGTTACAATGAGCAGTTCTTC CATPRQSYNEQFF
TRBD2 once TRBJ2-1 TRBV19 TGTGCCAGTAGTATAGATACTAGCGGGAGGCAGTTCTTC CASSIDTSGRQFF
TRBD1 many TRBJ1-2 TRBV3-1 TGTGCCAGCAGCCTTATGACAGGGAGCTATGGCTACACCTTC CASSLMTGSYGYTF
. . TRBJ1-1 TRBV6-1 TGTGCCAGCACTGACAGGTCGGACACTGAAGCTTTCTTT CASTDRSDTEAFF
. many TRBJ2-5 TRBV15 TGTGCCACCAGCCGGGACCGATTCCGGGAGACCCAGTACTTC CATSRDRFRETQYF
. . TRBJ2-1 TRBV20-1 TGCAGTGCTAGAGATATTGGGAGCCACTCCTACAATGAGCAGTTCTTC CSARDIGSHSYNEQFF
TRBD2 many TRBJ2-5 TRBV6-1 TGTGCCAGCAGTCCTAGCGGGGGGGAGACCCAGTACTTC CASSPSGGETQYF
. many TRBJ2-5 TRBV7-9 TGTGCCAGCAGCTTAGCACAGGGAGTCGAGACCCAGTACTTC CASSLAQGVETQYF
TRBD1 many TRBJ2-6 TRBV5-1 TGCGCCAGCAGCTTCCTGACAGGGGCTGGGGCCAACGTCCTGACTTTC CASSFLTGAGANVLTF
. few TRBJ1-2 TRBV12-3/TRBV12-4 TGTGCCAGCAGTCCGTGGGACAAGAACTATGGCTACACCTTC CASSPWDKNYGYTF
. many TRBJ2-7 TRBV12-3/TRBV12-4 TGTGCCAGCAGTTTACAGCGATCCTACGAGCAGTACTTC CASSLQRSYEQYF
. many TRBJ2-7 TRBV2 TGTGCCAGCAGTGTCGGCTACGAGCAGTACTTC CASSVGYEQYF
. few TRBJ2-7 TRBV4-1 TGCGCCAGCAGCCAAGGGGTCAACTCCTACGAGCAGTACTTC CASSQGVNSYEQYF
. many TRBJ1-2 TRBV9 TGTGCCAGCAGCGGCGCAGGGTTCCTCTATGGCTACACCTTC CASSGAGFLYGYTF
. many TRBJ2-1 TRBV9 TGTGCCAGCAGCGCGATGGGTAGCTCCTACAATGAGCAGTTCTTC CASSAMGSSYNEQFF
. few TRBJ2-7 TRBV3-1 TGTGCCAGCAGCCAAGATGCGGGTTCCTACGAGCAGTACTTC CASSQDAGSYEQYF
TRBD2 many TRBJ2-5 TRBV12-3/TRBV12-4 TGTGCCAGCAGTTTTACCAGCGGGAGGGAGACCCAGTACTTC CASSFTSGRETQYF
. . TRBJ1-1 TRBV29-1 TGCAGCGTTGATAGGACTAACACTGAAGCTTTCTTT CSVDRTNTEAFF
TRBD2 many TRBJ2-1 TRBV7-2 TGTGCCAGCAGCAGTGGCCCAGCGGGGTGGAATGAGCAGTTCTTC CASSSGPAGWNEQFF
TRBD1 many TRBJ1-5 TRBV6-2/TRBV6-3 TGTGCCAGCAGTCCCGGGACAGGGCGCAATCAGCCCCAGCATTTT CASSPGTGRNQPQHF
. many TRBJ2-7 TRBV12-3/TRBV12-4 TGTGCCAGCAGTGTATCTCTCGAGCAGTACTTC CASSVSLEQYF
. many TRBJ1-1 TRBV5-1 TGCGCCAGCAGCTTTAGCAGCAACCAGAACACTGAAGCTTTCTTT CASSFSSNQNTEAFF
TRBD1 . TRBJ1-2 TRBV6-5 TGTGCCACCGAGACAGGGGATGGCTACACCTTC CATETGDGYTF
TRBD1 . TRBJ1-2 TRBV5-1 TGCGCCAGCAGCTTCACAGGGGAGATGGATGGCTACACCTTC CASSFTGEMDGYTF
TRBD2 many TRBJ2-1 TRBV4-3 TGCGCCAGCAGCCTCGCCGGGACTAGCGGGAGGGCCGGGAATGAGCAGTTCTTC CASSLAGTSGRAGNEQFF
. many TRBJ1-5 TRBV5-6 TGTGCCAGCAGCTTGTCCGGGGGCGGCAATCAGCCCCAGCATTTT CASSLSGGGNQPQHF
. . TRBJ1-3 TRBV6-1 TGTGCCAGCAGTCGGGGATCTGGAAACACCATATATTTT CASSRGSGNTIYF
. . TRBJ1-1 TRBV4-2 TGTGCCAGCAGCCAAGTGGGCAGAAACTCAAACACGGGACTGAACACTGAAGCTTTCTTT CASSQVGRNSNTGLNTEAFF
TRBD1 . TRBJ1-1 TRBV29-1 TGCAGCTCGGACAGGATGAACACTGAAGCTTTCTTT CSSDRMNTEAFF
TRBD1 many TRBJ2-7 TRBV27 TGTGCCAGCACTCAGGGGGAGACCTACGAGCAGTACTTC CASTQGETYEQYF
TRBD1 many TRBJ1-5 TRBV25-1 TGTGCCAGCAGCCGACAGGGGCAGCCCCAGCATTTT CASSRQGQPQHF
TRBD1 . TRBJ1-6 TRBV12-3/TRBV12-4 TGTGCCAGCAGCCTTTATCAGGACAGGGATGATTCACCCCTCCACTTT CASSLYQDRDDSPLHF
. . TRBJ2-3 TRBV2 TGTGCCAGCAGCCTCGACAGGCTGAGCACAGATACGCAGTATTTT CASSLDRLSTDTQYF
. many TRBJ1-3 TRBV11-2 TGTGCCAGCAGCTTAAACAGTATAGGAAACACCATATATTTT CASSLNSIGNTIYF
. . TRBJ1-2 TRBV6-5 TGTGCCAGCAGTTACAATGGGGGGGATAACTATGGCTACACCTTC CASSYNGGDNYGYTF
TRBD2 . TRBJ2-7 TRBV20-1 TGCAGTGCTAGAGTTAGCGGGAGGGCCTACGAGCAGTACTTC CSARVSGRAYEQYF
TRBD2 many TRBJ2-7 TRBV6-5 TGTGCCAGCAGTTACTCGACCCTCGCTAGCGGGCTCGACGAGCAGTACTTC CASSYSTLASGLDEQYF
. . TRBJ1-4 TRBV5-1 TGCGCCAGCAGCTTCGGGGGGAGTAATGAAAAACTGTTTTTT CASSFGGSNEKLFF
. many TRBJ1-1 TRBV20-1 TGCAGTGCTAGAAGTCGGACAGCTATTAACACTGAAGCTTTCTTT CSARSRTAINTEAFF
. few TRBJ2-7 TRBV6-1 TGTGCCAGCATAACTAATACCTACGAGCAGTACTTC CASITNTYEQYF
. . TRBJ2-5 TRBV5-6 TGTGCCAGCAGCCGGGATTGGTCAGAGACCCAGTACTTC CASSRDWSETQYF
TRBD1 . TRBJ2-5 TRBV29-1 TGCAGCGGAACAGGGGGCTGGGAGACCCAGTACTTC CSGTGGWETQYF